This T cell receptor beta chain came from a study of T cell responses to AZD1222 COVID-19 vaccine. Some clones are missing from TCRdb's copy, which holds only in-frame ones; the method was immunoSEQ multiplex PCR. The sample records around 110,000 clones, over 75% being singletons. In regard to this clone: Antigen specificity is unknown.

Trimming cost V 3 bases and J 8 bases, with 19 bases left between them. The CDR3 consists of 16 residues. Germline lookup yields CDR1 SGHTA and CDR2 FQGNSA. Overall study findings and caveats: Close to half of all spike-specific TCRs reportedly target regions of the variants that are unmutated. The sample set comprised mostly white British donors with more females, and clonal diversity was possibly underestimated. Spike-wide vaccine-associated CD4 TCRs dominated at 160-218 and 743-854. Sampling that yielded the repertoires occurred only after the peak T cell response.

The sample in question was peripheral blood, obtained on day 0 of MenACWY control vaccination. The source of this sequence is an adult in good health. The V gene is TRBV7-2, the J gene TRBJ1-4; tentative D call: TRBD1 (5 bases). The CDR3 region is CASSLYAGGVGEKLFF. CDR3 nucleotides: TGTGCCAGCAGCTTGTACGCGGGAGGGGTCGGGGAAAAACTGTTTTTT.